Listed below are T cell receptor beta chains from one sample, sequenced in a study of control samples from healthy donors and cancer patients. TCRdb keeps only in-frame clones here, not all; method: immunoSEQ multiplex PCR. Of about 75,000 clones listed, around 94% are singletons. The sequenced sample consisted of blood. The receptors shown here come from a woman aged 40 to 49 in good health. Each CDR3 is given with its conserved first and last residue. The D gene is left open where the match is weak. Size values are once, few and many counts, or a class for expanded clones, and some rows have none.

D gene,V gene,J gene,clone size,CDR3 DNA,CDR3 protein
.,TRBV27,TRBJ2-1,.,TGTGCCAGCAGTTACCAGGGGTTGGGAAATGAGCAGTTCTTC,CASSYQGLGNEQFF
.,TRBV7-8,TRBJ1-2,.,TGTGCCAGCAGCCCGCGGCTAGGGGCCGGCGGCTACACCTTC,CASSPRLGAGGYTF
.,TRBV7-9,TRBJ2-7,.,TGTGCCAGCAGCTTAACAAGCGAGCAGTACTTC,CASSLTSEQYF
TRBD2,TRBV27,TRBJ2-2,.,TGTGCCAGCAGTTTATCTCTAACTAGCGGCCCGAACACCGGGGAGCTGTTTTTT,CASSLSLTSGPNTGELFF
.,TRBV3-1/TRBV3-2,TRBJ1-5,.,TGTGCCAGCAGCCAAGCAGTCGGGGGAAATCAGCCCCAGCATTTT,CASSQAVGGNQPQHF
TRBD1,TRBV10-3,TRBJ2-2,once,TGTGCCACCAATGGGGAGCGACAGGGGTCCTTCGCGAACACCGGGGAGCTGTTTTTT,CATNGERQGSFANTGELFF
TRBD1,TRBV5-1,TRBJ1-5,once,TGCGCCAGCAGCGAAGGACAGGGACGGCAGCCCCAGCATTTT,CASSEGQGRQPQHF
.,TRBV6-5,TRBJ1-2,.,TGTGCCAGCAGGCGAACAGAGAACTATGGCTACACCTTC,CASRRTENYGYTF
.,TRBV14,TRBJ2-5,.,TGTGCCAGCAGCCAAGTCGGGTACCAAGAGACCCAGTACTTC,CASSQVGYQETQYF
TRBD2,TRBV3-1/TRBV3-2,TRBJ2-7,.,TGTGCCAGCAGCCAACGGACTAGCGGGTACGAGCAGTACTTC,CASSQRTSGYEQYF
.,TRBV6-5,TRBJ2-7,.,TGTGCCAGCACTAAGGGAACAGTTAACTACGAGCAGTACTTC,CASTKGTVNYEQYF
.,TRBV19,TRBJ1-6,.,TGTGCCAGTAAGCCCGAGACAAGGGGAGTTTCACCCCTCCACTTT,CASKPETRGVSPLHF
TRBD2,TRBV6-5,TRBJ2-7,.,TGTGCCAGCAGTTACTCTTCGACTAGCGGGTACGAGCAGTACTTC,CASSYSSTSGYEQYF
TRBD2,TRBV6-2/TRBV6-3,TRBJ2-7,.,TGTGCCAGCAGTTACCATCGCAGGGAGGGCGGGGTGTACGAGCAGTACTTC,CASSYHRREGGVYEQYF
.,TRBV7-2,TRBJ2-1,.,TGTGCCAGCAGCTCTCAGGGGATAGCCTACAATGAGCAGTTCTTC,CASSSQGIAYNEQFF
TRBD1,TRBV3-1/TRBV3-2,TRBJ2-3,.,TGTGCCAGCAGCCCCCGGGACAGGCATGCAGATACGCAGTATTTT,CASSPRDRHADTQYF
.,TRBV5-5,TRBJ2-5,.,TGTGCCAGCAGCTTGCCAGGGGAAGAGACCCAGTACTTC,CASSLPGEETQYF
TRBD1,TRBV6-7,TRBJ2-3,.,TGTGCCAGCAGTCCCCGGGACAGGGGTATAGTAGATACGCAGTATTTT,CASSPRDRGIVDTQYF
.,TRBV5-1,TRBJ2-3,.,TGCGCCAGCAGCTTGGGGGTAGCGGCAGATACGCAGTATTTT,CASSLGVAADTQYF
.,TRBV5-4,TRBJ1-2,.,TGTGCCAGCAGTCTACAGGGAGGATATGGCTACACCTTC,CASSLQGGYGYTF
.,TRBV9,TRBJ2-3,.,TGTGCCAGCAGCGTAGGCCCGGGTTCGGCAGGCACAGATACGCAGTATTTT,CASSVGPGSAGTDTQYF
.,TRBV27,TRBJ1-5,.,TGTGCCAGCAGTTTGGGTAGGGTCAATCAGCCCCAGCATTTT,CASSLGRVNQPQHF